This passage covers 7 T cell receptor beta chains from one sample sequenced in a study of blood T cell repertoires in COVID-19. Profiled with immunoSEQ multiplex PCR; TCRdb holds only in-frame clones, not every one. The sample consists of roughly 180,000 clones, 65% to 90% of them appearing once. The specimen sequenced was PBMCs or T cells enriched from blood (not recorded which). The receptors here all came from a man aged 35 to 55 who had recovered from COVID-19.

The rearrangement links TRBV12-3 or TRBV12-4 to TRBJ2-5; D remains unclear. V was shortened by 3 bases and J by 5 bases, with 10 bases between the two germline ends. The CDR3 extends over 13 amino acids. The CDR3 loop reads CASSFGFGETQYF. CDR3 nucleotide sequence: TGTGCCAGCAGTTTTGGATTCGGGGAGACCCAGTACTTC.

V usage is TRBV28 and J usage is TRBJ1-2; perhaps TRBD1 as D (6 bases). Germline CDR1 MDHEN, CDR2 SYDVKM. The CDR3 loop spans 17 amino acids. V was trimmed by 6 bases and J by 6 bases, leaving 26 bases between them. CDR3 loop: CASRLVAAVGGVDGYTF. CDR3 sequence (DNA): TGTGCCAGCAGACTGGTGGCCGCGGTAGGGGGAGTGGATGGCTACACCTTC.

This clone showed up just a few times. V gene TRBV5-1 combines with J gene TRBJ2-3; a weak D match, TRBD2 (5 bases). The length of the CDR3 is 13 residues. V shed 4 bases and J shed 5 bases, with 11 bases lying between them. Germline V gene sequence: CDR1 SGHRS, CDR2 YFSETQ. This CDR3 is CASSPAAGDTQYF. For the CDR3, the DNA is TGCGCCAGCAGCCCGGCGGCGGGAGATACGCAGTATTTT.

The CDR3 nucleotides read TGTGCCAGCAGCCATCCAAGGACTTCGAACACCGGGGAGCTGTTTTTT. Its translation: CASSHPRTSNTGELFF. J is TRBJ2-2 and V is TRBV4-2, with D possibly TRBD2 on 5 matching bases. The CDR3 runs 16 residues. V lost 3 bases to trimming and J lost 0 bases, with 11 bases between them. Germline V lookup: CDR1 LGHNA, CDR2 YNFKEQ.

The V call is TRBV28, the J call TRBJ2-3, with 7 nucleotides matching TRBD2. J was trimmed by 5 bases and V by 2 bases; bases with no gene match: 7. From germline, CDR1 is MDHEN and CDR2 SYDVKM. The CDR3 length is 15 residues. CDR3 DNA: TGTGCCAGCAGTTTACGGCGGGAGCGGCAAGATACGCAGTATTTT. This gives the protein CASSLRRERQDTQYF.

The V call is TRBV28, the J call TRBJ2-1, with TRBD1 as a possible D gene (6 bases). CDR3 length: 17 residues. The germline V gene encodes CDR1 MDHEN and CDR2 SYDVKM. The V end lost 4 bases, the J end lost 2 bases, and 18 bases lay between the germline ends. The CDR3 loop reads CASSWGRATGTYNEQFF. CDR3 in DNA: TGTGCCAGCAGTTGGGGTCGCGCAACAGGGACCTACAATGAGCAGTTCTTC.

In this sample, this clone turned up once. The chain has TRBV4-3 and TRBJ2-7; 8 nucleotides match TRBD1. Germline CDR1 and CDR2: LGHNA and YSLEER. J was trimmed by 3 bases and V by 0 bases; bases with no gene match: 4. This CDR3 region has 15 residues. The CDR3 sequence: CASSQEYGQGYEQYV. The CDR3 nucleotides read TGCGCCAGCAGCCAAGAATACGGACAGGGCTACGAGCAGTACGTC.